This record looks at one TCR beta chain sequence and its context. This specimen comes from a study of blood T cell repertoires in COVID-19. Study-wide context: The United States, Italy and Spain were the sources of the acute and convalescent COVID-19 samples. The analysed material was cDNA or gDNA that came from T cells, B-cell-depleted T cells, or PBMCs.

Authors' analysis steps: From reference gene primer amplification, estimates of nucleated cell counts were derived. Repertoires were generated with immunoSEQ multiplex PCR, while TCRdb's copy carries only in-frame clones and drops some. The V and J calls and clone size were taken over from that table, and D and trimming were inferred from the DNA. The sample carries about 71,000 clones, 85% to 90% recorded once. The V gene's germline CDR1 is ENHRY and CDR2 SYGVKD. V lost 4 bases to trimming and J lost 1 base, with 8 bases between them. The CDR3 contains 13 residues. The origin of this receptor is a man in his forties or fifties with active COVID-19. Sample: peripheral blood. The chain employs TRBV10-3 and TRBJ2-7; D call uncertain. The CDR3 is CAISGATSYEQYV. CDR3 in DNA: TGTGCCATCAGTGGGGCGACGTCCTACGAGCAGTACGTC.